This T cell receptor beta chain derives from a study of CD8 T cells in Susac syndrome. The J segment lost 3 bases and the V segment lost 6 bases, leaving 7 bases of the junction unmatched. CDR1 and CDR2 from the germline V gene are MNHNY and SVGAGI (reference sequence). The length of the CDR3 is 14 residues. TCR beta from blood CD8+ and CD4+ T cells was sequenced. TEMRA cells were FACS-enriched, and CD8+ and CD4+ T cells were isolated negatively. Random hexamers primed reverse transcription of about 0.5 to 1 ug RNA. Multiplex PCR with immunoSEQ amplified the TCR beta CDR3 across 54 Vbeta and 13 Jbeta. Via MiXCR, TCRdb re-called the immunoSEQ multiplex PCR reads, giving one row per CDR3 protein. The sample yields 150,000 to 200,000 distinct CDR3 sequences, approximately 95% seen once.

This chain joins TRBV6-6 and TRBJ2-5, with TRBD2 identical over 7 bases. Sequencing was done on a sample of CD4+ T cells from PBMCs. This clonotype was obtained from a human donor in good health. The CDR3 DNA sequence: TGTGCCAGCAGAAAGGGCGGGAGTAAAGAGACCCAGTACTTC. This gives the protein CASRKGGSKETQYF.